Listed below are T cell receptor beta chains from one sample, sequenced in a study of neoadjuvant anti-PD-1 for oral cavity cancer. TCRdb's table, derived via immunoSEQ multiplex PCR, lists solely in-frame clones and lacks some. The sample lists approximately 23,000 clones, 45% occurring once. Source: tumor tissue, taken after nivolumab (anti-PD-1) treatment. The receptors originated from a person between 40 and 79 years old with oral cavity squamous cell carcinoma. The CDR3 runs from the conserved cysteine through the conserved F or W. A D gene is named only where the DNA matches it firmly. Clone size is shown for a subset of rows, as once, few, many or a class of expanded clone.

>-|TRBV7-9|-|TRBJ2-7
CASSSPPPHNSYEQYF
TGTGCCAGCAGCTCACCCCCCCCACATAACTCCTACGAGCAGTACTTC
>many|TRBV21-1|-|TRBJ1-2
CASSKLRADDYGYTF
TGTGCCAGCAGCAAATTACGGGCGGACGATTATGGCTACACCTTC
>-|TRBV9|-|TRBJ2-3
CASSSGPSDTQYF
TGTGCCAGCAGCTCCGGTCCATCAGATACGCAGTATTTT
>large|TRBV7-6|-|TRBJ1-1
CASSFSDTTTEAFF
TGTGCCAGCAGCTTCAGTGACACAACCACTGAAGCTTTCTTT
>-|TRBV5-4|TRBD1|TRBJ1-2
CASSLSGTGNYGYTF
TGTGCCAGCAGTCTTTCCGGGACAGGGAACTATGGCTACACCTTC
>-|TRBV6-1|TRBD1|TRBJ2-7
CASSANPGQSYEQYF
TGTGCCAGCAGTGCGAACCCGGGACAGAGCTACGAGCAGTACTTC
>-|TRBV19|-|TRBJ2-7
CASSMYPGAQGGEQYF
TGTGCCAGTAGTATGTACCCGGGGGCCCAGGGTGGCGAGCAGTACTTC
>few|TRBV2|-|TRBJ2-7
CASRTVDEQYF
TGTGCCAGCAGGACCGTGGACGAGCAGTACTTC
>few|TRBV7-9|-|TRBJ1-5
CASQEGNSNQPQHF
TGTGCCAGCCAGGAGGGTAATAGCAATCAGCCCCAGCATTTT
>few|TRBV27|-|TRBJ1-5
CASGRSNQPQHF
TGTGCCAGCGGACGGAGCAATCAGCCCCAGCATTTT
>-|TRBV27|-|TRBJ1-2
CASSLGAQGLNGYTF
TGTGCCAGCAGTTTGGGGGCACAGGGTTTGAATGGCTACACCTTC
>-|TRBV7-9|-|TRBJ1-5
CASSLGQGGSEPQHF
TGTGCCAGCAGCTTAGGGCAGGGTGGATCGGAGCCCCAGCATTTT
>few|TRBV7-9|-|TRBJ1-2
CASSSRGGDYGYTF
TGTGCCAGCAGCTCTCGAGGAGGGGACTATGGCTACACCTTC
>few|TRBV6-6|TRBD1|TRBJ1-2
CASSFRDRVGGYTF
TGTGCCAGCAGTTTCCGGGACAGGGTCGGTGGCTACACCTTC
>few|TRBV29-1|-|TRBJ1-2
CSVERDGSEKGYTF
TGCAGCGTTGAGAGGGACGGTTCTGAAAAGGGCTACACCTTC
>-|TRBV11-1|-|TRBJ1-1
CASSLDRTAEAFF
TGTGCCAGCAGCCTTGACAGGACGGCTGAAGCTTTCTTT
>-|TRBV5-1|TRBD1|TRBJ1-2
CASSSGQGTYGYTF
TGCGCCAGCAGCTCCGGACAGGGGACCTATGGCTACACCTTC
>medium-sized|TRBV7-2|TRBD1|TRBJ2-7
CASSQDRSPLYEQYF
TGTGCCAGCAGCCAGGACAGGTCTCCGCTCTACGAGCAGTACTTC
>many|TRBV19|-|TRBJ1-1
CASSIAWGDSEAFF
TGTGCCAGTAGTATAGCGTGGGGGGACTCTGAAGCTTTCTTT
>many|TRBV7-9|-|TRBJ2-6
CASSLTGPGANVLTF
TGTGCCAGCAGCCTAACAGGTCCAGGGGCCAACGTCCTGACTTTC
>-|TRBV2|-|TRBJ1-1
CASSEEIAGNTEAFF
TGTGCCAGCAGTGAAGAGATAGCAGGGAACACTGAAGCTTTCTTT
>few|TRBV7-9|TRBD1|TRBJ1-1
CASSLGTGVTEAFF
TGTGCCAGCAGCTTAGGTACAGGGGTTACTGAAGCTTTCTTT
>many|TRBV2|TRBD2|TRBJ2-1
CASSAGTSVYNEQFF
TGTGCCAGCAGTGCGGGGACTAGCGTCTACAATGAGCAGTTCTTC
>medium-sized|TRBV28|TRBD1|TRBJ1-2
CASSSFGTGSGYTF
TGTGCCAGCAGCTCCTTCGGGACAGGGAGTGGCTACACCTTC
>-|TRBV9|TRBD1|TRBJ2-3
CASSKGQPGNTQYF
TGTGCCAGCAGCAAGGGACAGCCAGGGAATACGCAGTATTTT
>-|TRBV10-3|TRBD1|TRBJ2-3
CAIRRTGVEDTQYF
TGTGCCATCAGGCGGACAGGGGTAGAAGATACGCAGTATTTT
>-|TRBV7-9|-|TRBJ2-3
CASSFGGTDTQYF
TGTGCCAGCAGCTTCGGCGGGACAGATACGCAGTATTTT
>few|TRBV11-3|-|TRBJ2-1
CASSLFSYNEQFF
TGTGCCAGCAGCCTGTTCTCCTACAATGAGCAGTTCTTC
>-|TRBV7-2|TRBD1|TRBJ2-2
CASSLQGVKNTGELFF
TGTGCCAGCAGCTTACAGGGGGTCAAGAACACCGGGGAGCTGTTTTTT
>few|TRBV14|TRBD1|TRBJ2-1
CASSQQGAGEQFF
TGTGCCAGCAGCCAACAGGGGGCCGGTGAGCAGTTCTTC
>-|TRBV9|-|TRBJ2-3
CASSVAWGSGYTQYF
TGTGCCAGCAGCGTAGCATGGGGCTCGGGATATACGCAGTATTTT
>many|TRBV6-6|TRBD1|TRBJ2-2
CASILGTANTGELFF
TGTGCCAGCATCCTCGGGACAGCGAACACCGGGGAGCTGTTTTTT
>-|TRBV4-3|-|TRBJ1-4
CASSHQGGQPTTNEKLFF
TGCGCCAGCAGCCACCAGGGCGGGCAGCCGACAACTAATGAAAAACTGTTTTTT
>-|TRBV15|-|TRBJ2-2
CATSRDGRNTGELFF
TGTGCCACCAGCAGAGATGGCAGGAACACCGGGGAGCTGTTTTTT
>medium-sized|TRBV27|-|TRBJ1-6
CASSPDWYSPLHF
TGTGCCAGCAGTCCCGATTGGTATTCACCCCTCCACTTT
>many|TRBV27|-|TRBJ2-1
CASSFGRVNEQFF
TGTGCCAGCAGTTTTGGTAGGGTGAATGAGCAGTTCTTC
>-|TRBV6-5|-|TRBJ1-2
CASSFQGIYGYTF
TGTGCCAGCAGTTTTCAGGGTATCTATGGCTACACCTTC
>-|TRBV11-1|-|TRBJ2-2
CASSQQRTGELFF
TGTGCCAGCAGCCAACAGAGAACCGGGGAGCTGTTTTTT
>-|TRBV15|-|TRBJ1-1
CATSRTRGGEGNTEAFF
TGTGCCACCAGCAGAACCCGAGGTGGGGAGGGGAACACTGAAGCTTTCTTT
>many|TRBV6-6|-|TRBJ1-1
CASSYDSYTEAFF
TGTGCCAGCAGTTACGACAGCTACACTGAAGCTTTCTTT
>-|TRBV30|-|TRBJ2-7
CAWSVRATYEQYF
TGTGCCTGGAGTGTACGGGCCACCTACGAGCAGTACTTC
>-|TRBV5-1|-|TRBJ1-1
CASSLDGFLNTEAFF
TGCGCCAGCAGCTTGGATGGATTTTTGAACACTGAAGCTTTCTTT
>-|TRBV5-6|-|TRBJ2-1
CASSLLSDGILSYNEQFF
TGTGCCAGCAGCCTACTCAGTGACGGTATCCTCTCCTACAATGAGCAGTTCTTC
>-|TRBV7-2|-|TRBJ2-1
CASSFPGGEQFF
TGTGCCAGCAGCTTCCCCGGCGGTGAGCAGTTCTTC
>-|TRBV6-6|-|TRBJ2-1
CASSYPEGAFF
TGTGCCAGCAGTTACCCAGAGGGTGCGTTCTTC
>-|TRBV5-1|-|TRBJ2-2
CASSLGRPGIGELFF
TGCGCCAGCAGCTTGGGCAGACCCGGGATCGGGGAGCTGTTTTTT
>-|TRBV6-5|-|TRBJ1-1
CASRFRGRNTEAFF
TGTGCCAGCAGATTCAGGGGCAGGAACACTGAAGCTTTCTTT
>-|TRBV7-9|-|TRBJ1-4
CASSPQGHSATNEKLFF
TGTGCCAGCAGCCCCCAGGGACACTCTGCAACTAATGAAAAACTGTTTTTT
>-|TRBV5-8|-|TRBJ1-4
CASSSGEAANEKLFF
TGTGCCAGCAGCTCGGGGGAAGCGGCTAATGAAAAACTGTTTTTT
>few|TRBV18|-|TRBJ2-1
CASSPQGMGEQFF
TGTGCCAGCTCACCACAGGGGATGGGGGAGCAGTTCTTC
>few|TRBV9|TRBD2|TRBJ2-3
CASSVGLAGGLADTQYF
TGTGCCAGCAGCGTAGGGCTAGCGGGGGGGCTGGCAGATACGCAGTATTTT
>-|TRBV5-1|-|TRBJ1-1
CASSTGHMNTEAFF
TGCGCCAGCAGCACGGGACACATGAACACTGAAGCTTTCTTT
>few|TRBV6-1|TRBD2|TRBJ2-7
CASSLRAGVPYEQYF
TGTGCCAGCAGTCTCCGGGCGGGGGTTCCCTACGAGCAGTACTTC